This paragraph covers one T cell receptor (beta chain) sequence. Its antigen is unknown. The data were taken from a study of blood T cells in healthy people across ages. General study results and limits: Older individuals had lower TCR beta diversity per million T cells (the decline was roughly linear).

A sample-barcoded 5' primer and a J-beta primer mix were used in a second PCR of roughly 6 to 11 cycles. MiXCR was run by TCRdb on the 5' RACE reads, yielding one entry per CDR3 protein. This sample yields under 2,000,000 distinct CDR3 sequences, of which 40% to 55% are seen a single time; about 2.1% belongs to the top ten. Germline V gene lookup returns CDR1 SEHNR and CDR2 FQNEAQ (reference sequence). This CDR3 has 17 residues. The V gene end was trimmed by 5 bases and the J gene end by 6 bases; junction bases not matched to a gene: 14. The TCR comes from a woman in her 40s in good health. The specimen sequenced was blood. The V gene is TRBV7-9, the J gene TRBJ2-3, with 10 nucleotides matching TRBD2. The CDR3 sequence: CASSDELAGLIRDTQYF. DNA for the CDR3: TGTGCCAGCAGCGACGAACTAGCGGGACTTATTAGGGATACGCAGTATTTT.